A selection of T cell receptor beta chains follows, all from one sample in a study of shared clonotypes between healthy human individuals. The protocol was immunoSEQ multiplex PCR, while the TCRdb copy is restricted to in-frame clones and leaves out a portion. Of approximately 2,000,000 clones in the sample, 85% to 95% were seen once. Sample: naive CD8+ T cells from PBMCs. These receptors were taken from a young man in good health. Some clones in this sample may be carry-over from other donors' samples. Both conserved end residues are part of each CDR3. The D gene is left open where the match is weak. Clone size appears in some rows only: once, few, many, or a class for an expanded clone.

D gene	clone size	CDR3 length	V gene	J gene	CDR3 protein	CDR3 DNA
.	.	12	TRBV27	TRBJ2-1	CASSPGLNEQFF	TGTGCCAGCAGTCCGGGCCTAAATGAGCAGTTCTTC
.	.	13	TRBV9	TRBJ2-3	CASSVVVTDTQYF	TGTGCCAGCAGCGTAGTAGTCACAGATACGCAGTATTTT
.	once	14	TRBV29-1	TRBJ2-7	CSVEEGAPSYEQYF	TGCAGCGTTGAAGAGGGGGCCCCCTCCTACGAGCAGTACTTC
.	.	17	TRBV19	TRBJ1-2	CASSIDGTRVVYLDYTF	TGTGCCAGTAGTATAGATGGGACGAGGGTCGTTTACTTGGACTACACCTTC
.	.	12	TRBV2	TRBJ1-1	CASYTGHTEAFF	TGTGCCAGCTATACAGGCCACACTGAAGCTTTCTTT
.	.	15	TRBV27	TRBJ2-7	CASSGPTVGEREQYF	TGTGCCAGCAGCGGACCGACAGTTGGAGAAAGAGAGCAGTACTTC
TRBD2	.	15	TRBV5-4	TRBJ2-7	CASSPGLAGAYEQHF	TGTGCCAGCAGCCCTGGACTAGCGGGAGCCTACGAGCAGCACTTC
.	.	12	TRBV5-8	TRBJ2-7	CASSLIFYEQYF	TGTGCCAGCAGCTTGATCTTCTACGAGCAGTACTTC
TRBD1	.	13	TRBV10-3	TRBJ2-1	CANGQGAPGGQFF	TGTGCCAACGGACAGGGGGCGCCCGGTGGGCAGTTCTTC
TRBD2	.	15	TRBV27	TRBJ2-1	CASSLGLAGVTEQFF	TGTGCCAGCAGTTTAGGACTAGCGGGAGTCACTGAGCAGTTCTTC
.	.	12	TRBV7-6	TRBJ2-1	CASSHGANEQFF	TGTGCCAGCAGCCACGGCGCAAATGAGCAGTTCTTC
.	once	11	TRBV27	TRBJ1-2	CATVGREGYTF	TGTGCCACCGTGGGAAGAGAGGGCTACACCTTC
.	.	12	TRBV5-6	TRBJ2-1	CASSPGPSWQFF	TGTGCCAGCAGCCCGGGACCCAGTTGGCAGTTCTTC